Each of the 29 T cell receptor beta chains below was sequenced from the same sample in a study of blood T cell repertoires in COVID-19. Profiled with immunoSEQ multiplex PCR; TCRdb holds only in-frame clones, not every one. This sample has approximately 300,000 clones, with more than 70% found just once. The specimen was peripheral blood. All receptors derive from a woman aged 45-59 years with acute or convalescent COVID-19.

The chain employs TRBV6-5 and TRBJ2-3; D might be TRBD2 (5 bases). V lost 4 bases, J lost 5 bases, and 16 bases lay in between. The CDR3 consists of 15 residues. CDR1 MNHEY and CDR2 SVGAGI come from the germline V gene. The CDR3, as DNA: TGTGCCAGCAGTTCTTTCGGGAACAAGGGAGATACGCAGTATTTT. Translated, it gives CASSSFGNKGDTQYF.

V gene TRBV7-2 combines with J gene TRBJ1-4, with a possible D match to TRBD1 (5 bases). The germline CDR1 and CDR2 sequences are SGHTA and FQGNSA. The CDR3 totals 15 residues. Trimming took off 5 bases at V and 3 bases at J, with 13 bases between the two ends. This CDR3 reads CASSPGRLSNEKLFF. CDR3 sequence (DNA): TGTGCCAGCAGCCCAGGGCGCCTCTCTAATGAAAAACTGTTTTTT.

V gene TRBV30 combines with J gene TRBJ2-3; TRBD2 agrees at 9 bases. The CDR3 is 13 residues long. Trimming removed 1 base from V and 10 bases from J; junction bases left unmatched: 6. CDR1 and CDR2 (germline): GTSNPN, SVGIG (reference sequence). Written as DNA, the CDR3 is TGTGCCTGGAGTGACCCTCGACTAGCGGCGCAGTATTTT. It translates to CAWSDPRLAAQYF.

This clone was recorded a few times. The chain carries TRBV27 and TRBJ1-5, with TRBD1 as a possible D gene (6 bases). The germline gives CDR1 MNHEY, CDR2 SMNVEV (reference sequence). The CDR3 is made up of 14 amino acids. The V end lost 4 bases, the J end lost 9 bases, and 16 bases lay between the germline ends. The CDR3 sequence: CASSSVGGTGPQHF. The CDR3 region has the DNA TGTGCCAGCAGTTCGGTAGGGGGAACGGGGCCCCAGCATTTT.

This clone was observed a handful of times. The chain combines TRBV9 with TRBJ2-3, with 9 bases lining up with TRBD1. J was trimmed by 4 bases and V by 4 bases; bases with no gene match: 10. CDR1 SGDLS and CDR2 YYNGEE come from the germline V gene. CDR3 size: 16 residues. CDR3 coding DNA: TGTGCCAGCAGCAGGGGGGACAGGGTCTATCCAGATACGCAGTATTTT. Its protein product is CASSRGDRVYPDTQYF.

The V gene is TRBV7-2, the J gene TRBJ2-7; D remains ambiguous. Germline loops: CDR1 SGHTA, CDR2 FQGNSA. The CDR3 is 14 amino acids. Trimming cost V 5 bases and J 2 bases, with 13 bases left between them. The CDR3 sequence is CASSATKQTYEQYF. As DNA, the CDR3 is TGTGCCAGCAGCGCCACAAAACAGACCTACGAGCAGTACTTC.

The chain is built from TRBV19 and TRBJ2-7; tentative D call: TRBD2 (6 bases). Germline lookup yields CDR1 LNHDA and CDR2 SQIVND (reference sequence). Deletions cut 6 bases from V and 0 bases from J, with 12 bases between. The CDR3 covers 14 residues. CDR3 loop: CASRRVADSYEQYF. Here the CDR3 DNA reads TGTGCCAGTAGACGAGTAGCGGACTCCTACGAGCAGTACTTC.

The chain carries TRBV4-1 and TRBJ1-2, with D possibly matching TRBD1 (6 bases). CDR1 and CDR2 (germline): MGHRA, YSYEKL. The CDR3 is 15 amino acids. Deletions cut 0 bases from V and 8 bases from J, with 16 bases between. The chain's CDR3 is CASSQDFWTDLGYTF. The CDR3 region has the DNA TGCGCCAGCAGCCAAGATTTTTGGACAGACTTAGGCTACACCTTC.

The V call is TRBV29-1, the J call TRBJ2-1; the D gene is possibly TRBD2 (5 bases). V was pared by 3 bases and J by 2 bases, with 11 bases between. The CDR3 is 14 residues long. Germline V gives CDR1 SQVTM, CDR2 ANQGSEA. CDR3 DNA: TGCAGCGTTGACGGCGGGCACGCCTACAATGAGCAGTTCTTC. It is translated as CSVDGGHAYNEQFF.

The genes are TRBV3-1 (or the pseudogene TRBV3-2) and TRBJ1-5; the D gene is possibly TRBD1 (6 bases). There are 15 residues in the CDR3. Germline V gene data show CDR1 as LGHDT and CDR2 as YNNKEL (reference sequence). Trimming shortened V by 4 bases and J by 0 bases, and 10 bases separated the two germline ends. This chain's CDR3 is CASSLTDSSNQPQHF. The CDR3 region has the DNA TGTGCCAGCAGCCTAACGGACAGTAGCAATCAGCCCCAGCATTTT.

J is TRBJ2-7 and V is TRBV12-2; the D call in the table, TRBD2, was not verified against the DNA. TRBV12-2 is an annotated pseudogene. The length of the CDR3 is 18 residues. CDR3 sequence (DNA): TGTGCAAGTCGCTCCAGCGCTAGCGGGGATTTGGTCGGAGACGAGCAGTACTTC. Its protein product is CASRSSASGDLVGDEQYF.

The chain couples TRBV24-1 to TRBJ2-2; perhaps TRBD1 as D (5 bases). V lost 7 bases, J lost 6 bases, and 8 bases lay in between. This CDR3 contains 12 residues. Germline CDR1 KGHDR, CDR2 SFDVKD. The CDR3 protein is CATSRVAGELFF. CDR3 DNA sequence: TGTGCCACCAGCAGGGTGGCCGGGGAGCTGTTTTTT.

The chain joins TRBV5-4 to TRBJ1-5; a weak D match, TRBD1 (5 bases). Deletions cut 3 bases from V and 4 bases from J, with 8 bases between. The germline V gene encodes CDR1 SGHNT and CDR2 YYREEE (reference sequence). The CDR3 consists of 13 residues. The CDR3 coding sequence is TGTGCCAGCAGCTACGGGGGGAATCAGCCCCAGCATTTT. It specifies CASSYGGNQPQHF.

As to this clone: The junction shows a germline mismatch at one end, possibly a read error. V gene TRBV15 combines with J gene TRBJ2-2, with 10 bases fitting TRBD1. This CDR3 region has 18 residues. The germline gives CDR1 LNHNV, CDR2 YYDKDF (reference sequence). The CDR3 DNA reads TGTGCCACCAGGCTAGGGACAGGGGAGAGTAAGTGGGACCGGGGAGCTGTTTTT. Its protein product is CATRLGTGESKWDRGAVF.

In this sample, this clone turned up once. The CDR3 protein is CASSLDGLAGAHEQYF. For the CDR3, the DNA is TGTGCCAGCAGCTTAGACGGACTAGCGGGGGCCCACGAGCAGTACTTC. The genes are TRBV11-3 and TRBJ2-7; 13 nucleotides line up with TRBD2. Germline trimming cut 0 bases from V and 5 bases from J; bases unmatched to any gene: 4. Germline lookup yields CDR1 SGHNT and CDR2 YENEEA. CDR3 length: 16 amino acids.

V is TRBV3-1 (or the pseudogene TRBV3-2) and J is TRBJ1-1; the D gene is possibly TRBD1 (6 bases). Trimming cost V 3 bases and J 3 bases, with 14 bases left between them. The CDR3 contains 15 residues. The germline V gene encodes CDR1 LGHDT and CDR2 YNNKEL (reference sequence). The CDR3 DNA reads as TGTGCCAGCAGCCACAGGGGCGCGTTGTACACTGAAGCTTTCTTT. Translation gives CASSHRGALYTEAFF.

This clone was observed a single time. J is TRBJ1-1 and V is TRBV30, with 12 positions matching TRBD1. V shed 5 bases, J shed 6 bases, and the junction held 1 base outside the gene matches. The CDR3 runs 12 residues. Per the germline V gene, CDR1 is GTSNPN and CDR2 is SVGIG (reference sequence). The CDR3 loop reads CAWGTGGSEAFF. The CDR3 DNA follows: TGTGCCTGGGGGACAGGGGGCTCTGAAGCTTTCTTT.

The chain combines TRBV2 with TRBJ2-2; 7 bases are a match to TRBD1. Germline V lookup: CDR1 SNHLY, CDR2 FYNNEI. The CDR3 is 15 amino acids. The V gene end was trimmed by 6 bases and the J gene end by 1 base; junction bases not matched to a gene: 5. CDR3 bases: TGTGCCAGCAGCGAAACAGGGGTGAACACCGGGGAGCTGTTTTTT. Translation: CASSETGVNTGELFF.

This clone came up a few times. This rearrangement joins TRBV5-1 to TRBJ1-5, with D possibly TRBD1 on 5 matching bases. CDR3 length: 15 amino acids. Looked up from germline, CDR1 is SGHRS and CDR2 is YFSETQ. V lost 0 bases and J lost 0, with 7 bases in between. CDR3 region: CASSLEGYSNQPQHF. The CDR3 DNA reads TGCGCCAGCAGCTTGGAGGGGTATAGCAATCAGCCCCAGCATTTT.

V usage is TRBV7-3 and J usage is TRBJ2-7; 7 bases are a match to TRBD1. This CDR3 region has 13 residues. Trimming at V came to 5 bases and at J to 7 bases, leaving 8 bases not matched to a gene. Germline CDR1 and CDR2: SGHTA and FQGTGA. Written as DNA, the CDR3 is TGTGCCAGCAGCCTAGACAGGGAACAGGAGCAGTACTTC. This encodes CASSLDREQEQYF.

CDR3 DNA sequence: TGCGCCAGCAGCCCTCAGGGGACCGGCACTGAAGCTTTCTTT. Protein product: CASSPQGTGTEAFF. V gene TRBV5-1 combines with J gene TRBJ1-1, with D perhaps TRBD1 (6 bases). The V end was cut by 4 bases, the J end by 4 bases, with 14 bases between. Germline assignment: CDR1 SGHRS and CDR2 YFSETQ. This CDR3 comprises 14 residues.

This clone showed up many times. The V gene is TRBV12-2, the J gene TRBJ1-5. TRBV12-2 is a pseudogene locus. This CDR3 contains 16 residues. Here the CDR3 reads CASRSLERDSNQPQHF. The CDR3 nucleotides are TGTGCAAGTCGCTCCCTAGAGAGAGATAGCAATCAGCCCCAGCATTTT.

CDR3 loop: CATSRPGLASGLWEQYF. CDR3 sequence (DNA): TGTGCCACCAGCCGTCCGGGACTAGCGTCAGGCCTGTGGGAGCAGTACTTC. This chain connects TRBV15 to TRBJ2-7, with TRBD2 matching 10 bases. The germline gives CDR1 LNHNV, CDR2 YYDKDF (reference sequence). The CDR3 has 17 residues. The V and J ends lost 5 bases and 7 bases, in that order; junction bases with no gene match: 17.

The genes are TRBV14 and TRBJ1-6; D ambiguous. Trimming took off 1 base at V and 9 bases at J, with 13 bases between the two ends. Germline CDR1 is SGHDN and CDR2 is FVKESK. The CDR3 is 15 residues long. The CDR3 DNA follows: TGTGCCAGCAGCCAAGCTTTGGGTTCGGGTTCACCCCTCCACTTT. Protein: CASSQALGSGSPLHF.

This clone occurred once. The V and J genes are TRBV10-2 and TRBJ2-1; 14 nucleotides agree with TRBD2. V lost 8 bases and J lost 1; bases outside the gene matches: 10. The CDR3 contains 18 residues. Germline V gene data show CDR1 as WSHSY and CDR2 as SAAADI. CDR3 in DNA: TGCGCCAGCTTGGGGTCGACTAGCGGGAGGGGGTCCTACAATGAGCAGTTCTTC. Translating it yields CASLGSTSGRGSYNEQFF.

The genes are TRBV5-8 and TRBJ1-6, with D perhaps TRBD1 (6 bases). The CDR3 loop spans 15 amino acids. Trimming removed 1 base at V and 9 bases at J, with 14 bases between. Looked up from germline, CDR1 is SGHTS and CDR2 is YDEGEE. The CDR3 spells CASSLITGFASPLHF. Written as DNA, the CDR3 is TGTGCCAGCAGCTTGATTACAGGGTTTGCTTCACCCCTCCACTTT.

The rearrangement joins TRBV27 to TRBJ2-7, with TRBD1 identical over 8 bases. This CDR3 has 13 residues. J gave up 3 bases and V 6 bases, and 4 bases lay outside the gene matches. Germline CDR1 is MNHEY and CDR2 is SMNVEV (reference sequence). The CDR3 DNA is TGTGCCAGCAGACCAACAGGGGGCTACGAGCAGTACTTC. Translated, it gives CASRPTGGYEQYF.

The chain recombines TRBV7-2 with TRBJ1-1, with 8 bases matching TRBD1. V lost 5 bases, J lost 6 bases, and 11 bases stayed unmatched. The CDR3 consists of 15 residues. Germline lookup yields CDR1 SGHTA and CDR2 FQGNSA. Here the CDR3 reads CASSAPGTGQPEAFF. The CDR3 DNA is TGTGCCAGCAGCGCACCCGGGACAGGACAACCTGAAGCTTTCTTT.

The V and J genes are TRBV9 and TRBJ2-1, with 10 bases aligning to TRBD2. Trimming cost V 8 bases and J 8 bases; bases outside gene matches: 7. The CDR3 totals 13 residues. Germline V gene data show CDR1 as SGDLS and CDR2 as YYNGEE. This chain's CDR3 is CARGLAVCDEQFF. The CDR3, as DNA: TGTGCCAGAGGACTAGCGGTTTGCGATGAGCAGTTCTTC.